This T cell receptor beta chain derives from a study of blood T cell repertoires in COVID-19. Study-level information: The analysed material was cDNA or gDNA that came from T cells, B-cell-depleted T cells, or PBMCs.

Original methodology: Nucleated cell number was recorded as an estimate derived from reference gene primer amplification. Only in-frame clones appear in the TCRdb table, and some are missing; sequencing was by immunoSEQ multiplex PCR. From that table come the V and J calls and clone size; the DNA was used to work out D and trimming. The sample yields about 220,000 clones, 80% to 85% seen once. Trimming left V 0 bases short and J 0 bases short, with 6 bases between. Germline loops: CDR1 SGHTA, CDR2 FQGTGA. The CDR3 totals 14 residues. As regards this clone: This CDR3 is also generated by other DNA sequences in the sample.

Sequenced sample: peripheral blood. V and J are TRBV7-3 and TRBJ2-7; maybe TRBD2 (6 bases). The source of this sequence is a human donor in a cohort sampled during active COVID-19. The CDR3 spells CASSLTGGSYEQYF. The CDR3 DNA reads TGTGCCAGCAGCTTAACGGGAGGCTCCTACGAGCAGTACTTC.